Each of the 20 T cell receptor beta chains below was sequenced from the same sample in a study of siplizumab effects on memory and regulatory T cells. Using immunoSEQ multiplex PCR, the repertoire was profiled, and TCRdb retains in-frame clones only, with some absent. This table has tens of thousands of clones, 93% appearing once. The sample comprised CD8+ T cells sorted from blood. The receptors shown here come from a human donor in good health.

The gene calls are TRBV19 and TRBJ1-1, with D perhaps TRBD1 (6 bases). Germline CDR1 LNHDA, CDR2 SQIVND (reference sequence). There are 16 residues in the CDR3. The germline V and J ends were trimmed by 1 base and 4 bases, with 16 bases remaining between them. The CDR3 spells CASSIVGHLLGTEAFF. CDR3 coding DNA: TGTGCCAGTAGTATAGTGGGACACCTTCTGGGCACTGAAGCTTTCTTT.

CDR3 in amino acids: CASSVGGSGELFF. The CDR3 bases are TGTGCCAGCAGCGTAGGTGGGAGCGGGGAGCTGTTTTTT. The chain links TRBV9 to TRBJ2-2, with D perhaps TRBD2 (5 bases). Germline-derived CDR1 and CDR2 are SGDLS and YYNGEE. Trimming took off 0 bases at V and 7 bases at J, with 7 bases between the two ends. The CDR3 consists of 13 residues.

The CDR3 spells CASSPIGGSSYEQYF. For the CDR3, the DNA is TGTGCCAGCAGCCCCATCGGGGGGAGCTCCTACGAGCAGTACTTC. The chain has TRBV7-6 and TRBJ2-7, with TRBD2 matching 7 bases. The germline V gene encodes CDR1 SGHVS and CDR2 FNYEAQ. V was clipped by 5 bases and J by 0 bases; unmatched bases: 7. The CDR3 sequence is 15 residues long.

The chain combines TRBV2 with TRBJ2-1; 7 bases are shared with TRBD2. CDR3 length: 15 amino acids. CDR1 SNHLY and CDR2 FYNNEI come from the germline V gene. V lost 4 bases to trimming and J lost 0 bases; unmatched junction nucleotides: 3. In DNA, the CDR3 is TGTGCCAGCAGTGCCGGCGGGAGCTCCTACAATGAGCAGTTCTTC. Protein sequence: CASSAGGSSYNEQFF.

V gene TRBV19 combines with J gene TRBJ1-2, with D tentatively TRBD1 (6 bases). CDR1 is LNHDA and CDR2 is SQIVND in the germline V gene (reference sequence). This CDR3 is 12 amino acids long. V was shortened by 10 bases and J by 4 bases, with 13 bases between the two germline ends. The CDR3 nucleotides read TGTGCCACGAGGGGAGGGGGCTATGGCTACACCTTC. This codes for CATRGGGYGYTF.

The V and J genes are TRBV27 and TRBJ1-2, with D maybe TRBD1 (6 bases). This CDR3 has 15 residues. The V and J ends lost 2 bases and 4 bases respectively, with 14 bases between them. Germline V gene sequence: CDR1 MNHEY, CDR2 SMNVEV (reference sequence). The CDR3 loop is CASSLTAGDPYGYTF. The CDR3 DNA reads TGTGCCAGCAGTTTAACGGCAGGGGATCCCTATGGCTACACCTTC.

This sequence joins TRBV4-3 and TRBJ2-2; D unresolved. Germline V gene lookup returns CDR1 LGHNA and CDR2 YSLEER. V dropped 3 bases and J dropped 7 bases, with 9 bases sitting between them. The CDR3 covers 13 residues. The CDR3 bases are TGCGCCAGCAGCCAGGCCCTCTACGGGGAGCTGTTTTTT. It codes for CASSQALYGELFF.

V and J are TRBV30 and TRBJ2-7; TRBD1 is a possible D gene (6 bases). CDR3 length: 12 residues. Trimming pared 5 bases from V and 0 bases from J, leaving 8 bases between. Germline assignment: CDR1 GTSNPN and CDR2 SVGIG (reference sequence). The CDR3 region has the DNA TGTGCCTGGGACAGGAGCTCCTACGAGCAGTACTTC. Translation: CAWDRSSYEQYF.

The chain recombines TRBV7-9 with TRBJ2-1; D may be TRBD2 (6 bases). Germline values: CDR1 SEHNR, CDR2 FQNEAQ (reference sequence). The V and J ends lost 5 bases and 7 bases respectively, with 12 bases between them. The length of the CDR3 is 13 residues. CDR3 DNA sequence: TGTGCCAGCAGCGGAGGGACTTTAAATGAGCAGTTCTTC. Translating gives CASSGGTLNEQFF.

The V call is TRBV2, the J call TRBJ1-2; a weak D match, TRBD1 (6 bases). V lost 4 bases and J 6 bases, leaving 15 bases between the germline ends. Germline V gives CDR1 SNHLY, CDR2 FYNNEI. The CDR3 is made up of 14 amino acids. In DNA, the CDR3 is TGTGCCAGCAGTGGGGATGGGGGCGCGGATGGCTACACCTTC. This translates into CASSGDGGADGYTF. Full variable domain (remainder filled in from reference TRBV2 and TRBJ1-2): EPEVTQTPSHQVTQMGQEVILRCVPISNHLYFYWYRQILGQKVEFLVSFYNNEISEKSEIFDDQFSVERPDGSNFTLKIRSTKLEDSAMYFCASSGDGGADGYTFGSGTRLTVV.

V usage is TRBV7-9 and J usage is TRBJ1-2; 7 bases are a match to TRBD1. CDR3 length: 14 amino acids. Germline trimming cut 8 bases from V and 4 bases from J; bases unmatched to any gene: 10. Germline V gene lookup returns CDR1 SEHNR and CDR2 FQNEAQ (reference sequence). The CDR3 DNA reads TGTGCCAGCTCCCCAGAGGGACAGATCTATGGCTACACCTTC. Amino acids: CASSPEGQIYGYTF.

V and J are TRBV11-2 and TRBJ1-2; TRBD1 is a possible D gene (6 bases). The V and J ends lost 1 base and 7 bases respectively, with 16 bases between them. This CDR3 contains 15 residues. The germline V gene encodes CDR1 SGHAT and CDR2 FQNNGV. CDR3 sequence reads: CASSLVDPGAGGYTF. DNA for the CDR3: TGTGCCAGCAGCTTAGTGGATCCGGGGGCAGGTGGCTACACCTTC.

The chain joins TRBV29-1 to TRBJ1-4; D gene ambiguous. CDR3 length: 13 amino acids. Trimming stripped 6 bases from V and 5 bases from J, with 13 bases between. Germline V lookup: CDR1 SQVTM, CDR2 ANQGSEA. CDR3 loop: CSVVREANEKLFF. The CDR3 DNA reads TGCAGCGTAGTTAGGGAGGCCAATGAAAAACTGTTTTTT.

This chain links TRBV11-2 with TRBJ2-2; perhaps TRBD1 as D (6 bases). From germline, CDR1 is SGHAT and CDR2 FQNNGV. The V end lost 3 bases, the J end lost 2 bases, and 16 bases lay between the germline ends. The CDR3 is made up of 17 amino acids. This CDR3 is CASSLGAGTENTGELFF. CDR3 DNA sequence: TGTGCCAGCAGCTTGGGGGCCGGGACGGAAAACACCGGGGAGCTGTTTTTT.

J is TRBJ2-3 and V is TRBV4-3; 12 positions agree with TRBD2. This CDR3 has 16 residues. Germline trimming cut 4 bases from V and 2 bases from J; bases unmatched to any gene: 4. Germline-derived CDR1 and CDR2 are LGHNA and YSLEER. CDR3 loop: CASSPRTSGVTDTQYF. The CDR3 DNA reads TGCGCCAGCAGCCCAAGGACTAGCGGGGTCACAGATACGCAGTATTTT.

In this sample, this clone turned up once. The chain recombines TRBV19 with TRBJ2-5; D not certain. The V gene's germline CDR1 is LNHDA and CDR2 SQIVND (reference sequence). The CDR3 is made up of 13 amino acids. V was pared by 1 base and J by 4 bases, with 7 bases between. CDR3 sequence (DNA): TGTGCCAGTAGTATAGTGACGGGAGAGACCCAGTACTTC. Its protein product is CASSIVTGETQYF.

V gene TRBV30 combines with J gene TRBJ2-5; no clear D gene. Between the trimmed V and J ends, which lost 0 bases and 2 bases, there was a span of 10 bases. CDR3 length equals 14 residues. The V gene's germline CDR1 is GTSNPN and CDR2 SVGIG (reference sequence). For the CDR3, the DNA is TGTGCCTGGAGTGTGGTCGGTTTGCAAGAGACCCAGTACTTC. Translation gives CAWSVVGLQETQYF.

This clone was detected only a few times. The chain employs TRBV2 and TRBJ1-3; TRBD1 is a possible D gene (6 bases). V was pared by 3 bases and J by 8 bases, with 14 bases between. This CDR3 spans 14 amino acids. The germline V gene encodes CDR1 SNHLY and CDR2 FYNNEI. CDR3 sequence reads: CASSDYRDGDTIYF. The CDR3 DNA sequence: TGTGCCAGCAGTGATTACAGGGATGGGGACACCATATATTTT.

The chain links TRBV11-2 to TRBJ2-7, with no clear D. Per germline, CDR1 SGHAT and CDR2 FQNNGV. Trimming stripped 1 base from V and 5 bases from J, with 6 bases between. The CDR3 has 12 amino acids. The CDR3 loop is CASSLVSHEQYF. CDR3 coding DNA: TGTGCCAGCAGCTTAGTTAGCCACGAGCAGTACTTC.

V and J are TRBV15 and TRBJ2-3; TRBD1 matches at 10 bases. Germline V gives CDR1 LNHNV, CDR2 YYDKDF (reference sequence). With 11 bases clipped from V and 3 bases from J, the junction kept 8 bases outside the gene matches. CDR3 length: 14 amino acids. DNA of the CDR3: TGTGCCGTATCCGGGACAGGGGTAACAGATACGCAGTATTTT. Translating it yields CAVSGTGVTDTQYF. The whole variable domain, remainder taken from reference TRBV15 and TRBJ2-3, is DAMVIQNPRYQVTQFGKPVTLSCSQTLNHNVMYWYQQKSSQAPKLLFHYYDKDFNNEADTPDNFQSRRPNTSFCFLDIRSPGLGDTAMYLCAVSGTGVTDTQYFGPGTRLTVL.